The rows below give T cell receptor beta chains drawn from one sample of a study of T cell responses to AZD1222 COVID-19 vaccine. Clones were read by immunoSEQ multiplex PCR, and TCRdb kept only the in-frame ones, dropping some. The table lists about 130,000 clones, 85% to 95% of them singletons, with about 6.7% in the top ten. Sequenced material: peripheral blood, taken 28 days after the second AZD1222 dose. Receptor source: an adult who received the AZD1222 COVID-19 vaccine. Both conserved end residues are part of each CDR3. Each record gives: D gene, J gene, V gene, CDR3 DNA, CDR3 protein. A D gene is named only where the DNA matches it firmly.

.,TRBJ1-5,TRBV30,TGTGCCTGGAGTTCACAGACCAATCAGCCCCAGCATTTT,CAWSSQTNQPQHF
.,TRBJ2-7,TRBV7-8,TGTGCCAGCAGCTCTGTCCTGAACTACGAGCAGTACTTC,CASSSVLNYEQYF
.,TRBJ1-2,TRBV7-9,TGTGCCAGCAGCTTACCCGCAGGGGAAGGCTACACCTTC,CASSLPAGEGYTF
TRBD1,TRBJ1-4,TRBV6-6,TGTGCCAGCAGACAGGGGATTGGGAATGAAAAACTGTTTTTT,CASRQGIGNEKLFF
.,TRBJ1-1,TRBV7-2,TGTGCCAGCAGCCCCCAAACAGGAGACACTGAAGCTTTCTTT,CASSPQTGDTEAFF
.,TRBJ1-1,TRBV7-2,TGTGCCAGCAGCTGGACAGTGAACACTGAAGCTTTCTTT,CASSWTVNTEAFF
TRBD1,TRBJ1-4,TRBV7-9,TGTGCCAGCAGCTCTTTCAGGGGGGCTAATGAAAAACTGTTTTTT,CASSSFRGANEKLFF
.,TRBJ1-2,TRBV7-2,TGTGCCAGCAGCTTCTACACTGGCTACACCTTC,CASSFYTGYTF
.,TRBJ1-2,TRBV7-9,TGTGCCAGCAGCAATCCTGGACGGAGAGAATCTGGCTACACCTTC,CASSNPGRRESGYTF
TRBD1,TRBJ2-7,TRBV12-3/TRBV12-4,TGTGCCAGCAGCCGGGACAGGGGTTACGAGCAGTACTTC,CASSRDRGYEQYF
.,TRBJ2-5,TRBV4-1,TGCGCCAGCAGCCAAGGGCAGTCACTTTTCCAAGAGACCCAGTACTTC,CASSQGQSLFQETQYF